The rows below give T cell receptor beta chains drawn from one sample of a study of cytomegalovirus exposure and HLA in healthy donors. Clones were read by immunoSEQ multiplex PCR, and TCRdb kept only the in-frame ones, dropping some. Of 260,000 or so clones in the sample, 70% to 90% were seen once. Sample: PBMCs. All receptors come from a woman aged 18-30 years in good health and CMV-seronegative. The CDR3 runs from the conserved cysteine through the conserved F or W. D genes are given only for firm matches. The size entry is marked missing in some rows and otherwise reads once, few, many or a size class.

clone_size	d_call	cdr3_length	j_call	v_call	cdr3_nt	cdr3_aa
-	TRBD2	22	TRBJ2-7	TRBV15	TGTGCCACCAGCAGAGGCTTACAAAGCGGACTAGCGGGAGGGATCAGGGGGTACGAGCAGTACTTC	CATSRGLQSGLAGGIRGYEQYF
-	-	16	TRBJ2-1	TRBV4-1	TGCGCCAGCAGCCAAGGTCTTTTGGGCGGGAAAAATGAGCAGTTCTTC	CASSQGLLGGKNEQFF
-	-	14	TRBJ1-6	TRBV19	TGTGCCAGTAGTATAGGCGGAGAATATTCACCCCTCCACTTT	CASSIGGEYSPLHF
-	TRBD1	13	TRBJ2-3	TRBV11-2	TGTGCCAGCAGCTTAGGAGGGACAGGGACGCAGTATTTT	CASSLGGTGTQYF
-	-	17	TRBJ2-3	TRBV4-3	TGCGCCAGCAGCCAGGGGACCGGGGGTAGCAGCACAGATACGCAGTATTTT	CASSQGTGGSSTDTQYF
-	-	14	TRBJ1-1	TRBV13	TGTGCCAGCAGCTCCAGCGGGATGAACACTGAAGCTTTCTTT	CASSSSGMNTEAFF
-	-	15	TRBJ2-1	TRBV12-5	TGTGCTAGTGGTTTGGTCGGGCTAGCGATAAATGAGCAGTTCTTC	CASGLVGLAINEQFF
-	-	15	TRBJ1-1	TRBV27	TGTGCCAGCAGTCCTCCATTGACAGGCAACACTGAAGCTTTCTTT	CASSPPLTGNTEAFF
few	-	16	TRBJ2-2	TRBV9	TGTGCCAGCAGCGTGGCCCCTTGGCGGCACACCGGGGAGCTGTTTTTT	CASSVAPWRHTGELFF
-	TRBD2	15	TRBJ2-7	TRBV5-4	TGTGCCAGCAGCGGGGGGACTAGCGGGAGCTACGAGCAGTACTTC	CASSGGTSGSYEQYF
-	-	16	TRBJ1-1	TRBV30	TGTGCCTGGAGTGCCCTCAGGGTGTGGATGAACACTGAAGCTTTCTTT	CAWSALRVWMNTEAFF
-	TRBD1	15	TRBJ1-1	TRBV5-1	TGCGCCAGCAGCTTGGCGGGTGACAGGGATATTGAAGCTTTCTTT	CASSLAGDRDIEAFF
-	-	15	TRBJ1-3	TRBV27	TGTGCCAGCAGACTCCAGGGGAGCTCTGGAAACACCATATATTTT	CASRLQGSSGNTIYF
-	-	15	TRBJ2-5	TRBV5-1	TGCGCCAGTTGCCGGCAGGGGACCTTCATGGAGACCCAGTACTTC	CASCRQGTFMETQYF
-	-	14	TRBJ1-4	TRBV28	TGTGCCAGCAGTTTTGTGTTATCTAATGAAAAACTGTTTTTT	CASSFVLSNEKLFF